This T cell receptor (beta chain) appears in the sequencing data of a study of T-cell reconstitution after alpha-beta-depleted transplantation in children. Study-wide results and limits: At one year after transplant, newly produced T cells mostly accounted for T-cell counts and diversity. Some patients showed high day-60 TCRbeta diversity, which derived from surviving recipient T cells and thymic progenitors. Several hundred rapidly expanded clones from non-depleted graft cells reportedly supplied alpha-beta T cells about two months post-transplant.

This clonotype has only a few counts. Its antigen is not known. Library preparation (for TCRbeta) was performed with unique molecular identifiers. TCRdb passed the PCR reads through MiXCR, listing each CDR3 protein once. The sample consists of fewer than 400,000 distinct CDR3 sequences, around 25% of them appearing once. The germline gives CDR1 SGHRS, CDR2 YFSETQ. Germline trimming cut 5 bases from V and 1 base from J; bases unmatched to any gene: 4. The CDR3 loop spans 14 amino acids. The source of this sequence is a male patient aged 5 to 17 who had a stem cell transplant for acute lymphoblastic leukemia, so the T cells may come from the graft donor. The chain employs TRBV5-1 and TRBJ2-7; 9 bases are a match to TRBD1. The sample in question was PBMCs, mostly from graft donor cells, obtained 180 days after TCRalphabeta/CD19-depleted stem cell transplant. CDR3 residues: CASRTGTGSYEQYF. DNA of the CDR3: TGCGCCAGCAGGACCGGGACAGGGTCCTACGAGCAGTACTTC.